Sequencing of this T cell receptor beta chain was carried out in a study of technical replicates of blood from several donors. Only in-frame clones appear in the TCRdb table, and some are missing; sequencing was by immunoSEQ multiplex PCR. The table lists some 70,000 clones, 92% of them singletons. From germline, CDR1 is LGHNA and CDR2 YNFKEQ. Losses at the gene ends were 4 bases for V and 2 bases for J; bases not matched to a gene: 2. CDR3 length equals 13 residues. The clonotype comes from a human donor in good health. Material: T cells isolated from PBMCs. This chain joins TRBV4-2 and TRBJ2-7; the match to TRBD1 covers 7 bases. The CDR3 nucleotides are TGTGCCAGCAGCCCCGGACAGGCCTACGAGCAGTACTTC. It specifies CASSPGQAYEQYF.